This T cell receptor (beta chain) emerged from a study of blood T cell repertoires in COVID-19. With 2 bases removed from V and 5 bases from J, the gap between germline ends came to 9 bases. Germline lookup yields CDR1 MNHEY and CDR2 SVGAGI. This CDR3 is 13 amino acids long. The table came from immunoSEQ multiplex PCR; TCRdb's copy has only in-frame clones and leaves some out. The sample contains 250,000 to 300,000 clones, about 91% of which appear only once. Sequenced material: PBMCs or T cells enriched from blood (not recorded which). This receptor was obtained from a human donor in a cohort exposed to, infected with or recovered from COVID-19 (not recorded which). The donor label of this sample is uncertain. The rearrangement uses TRBV6-5 and TRBJ1-2; D is perhaps TRBD1 (6 bases). CDR3 loop: CASSYRDTYGYTF. CDR3 coding DNA: TGTGCCAGCAGTTACCGGGACACATATGGCTACACCTTC.